This T cell receptor beta chain was profiled in a study of OX40 agonist ivuxolimab in advanced cancers. Overall study context: Patients were dosed with the agonistic anti-OX40 (CD134) antibody ivuxolimab. While on treatment, patients had intravenous ivuxolimab at 0.01 to 10 mg/kg every 2 weeks. General study points: Dose levels from 0.1 to 3.0 mg/kg saw CD4+ and CD8+ blood T cells expand clonally by week 6. Compared with CD4+, CD8+ T cells on average had more expanded clones.

Clones were sequenced by immunoSEQ multiplex PCR, and TCRdb holds only the in-frame ones, with some missing. This sample carries just under 85,000 clones, less than 85% of them seen once, and the ten largest clones take approximately 0.79%. Worth noting for this clone: Its antigen is undetermined.

Germline V gene sequence: CDR1 SGHRS, CDR2 YFSETQ. V lost 7 bases, J lost 6 bases, and 18 bases lay in between. The CDR3 runs 14 residues. This clonotype was sampled from an adult with an advanced solid tumor such as melanoma, head and neck, liver or kidney cancer. The chain joins TRBV5-1 to TRBJ2-3; tentative D call: TRBD2 (7 bases). The specimen was CD4+ or CD8+ T cells sorted from blood, collected in a trial of the OX40 agonist ivuxolimab. The CDR3 nucleotides read TGCGCCAGCTCCCGGGGGGCCCCCCGGGATACGCAGTATTTT. This codes for CASSRGAPRDTQYF.